What follows are 14 T cell receptor beta chains derived from one specimen sequenced in a study of OX40 agonist ivuxolimab in advanced cancers. Sequencing used immunoSEQ multiplex PCR; TCRdb keeps in-frame clones, though not all of them. Of some 60,000 clones detected, 91% appear once; the ten largest clones hold roughly 13%. The material sequenced was CD4+ or CD8+ T cells sorted from blood, taken in a trial of the OX40 agonist ivuxolimab. Every receptor here comes from an adult with an advanced solid tumor such as melanoma, head and neck, liver or kidney cancer.

The J gene is TRBJ2-7, the V gene TRBV2; TRBD2 might be the D (6 bases). The germline V gene encodes CDR1 SNHLY and CDR2 FYNNEI. The CDR3 sequence is 14 residues long. Trimming shortened V by 5 bases and J by 7 bases, and 18 bases separated the two germline ends. CDR3 sequence: CASSPGDRVYEQYF. The CDR3 DNA follows: TGTGCCAGCAGTCCGGGGGACCGGGTTTATGAGCAGTACTTC. Using reference TRBV2 and TRBJ2-7 for the parts outside the CDR3, the full variable domain is EPEVTQTPSHQVTQMGQEVILRCVPISNHLYFYWYRQILGQKVEFLVSFYNNEISEKSEIFDDQFSVERPDGSNFTLKIRSTKLEDSAMYFCASSPGDRVYEQYFGPGTRLTVT.

This chain uses TRBV4-2 with TRBJ2-7; TRBD2 matches at 7 bases. V lost 7 bases and J lost 3; bases outside the gene matches: 9. CDR1 is LGHNA and CDR2 is YNFKEQ in the germline V gene. CDR3 length equals 14 residues. The CDR3 is CASTPGSGLYEQYF. Written as DNA, the CDR3 is TGTGCCAGCACCCCGGGTAGCGGGCTCTACGAGCAGTACTTC.

The chain employs TRBV7-9 and TRBJ2-1, with 7 positions matching TRBD1. J gave up 1 base and V 7 bases, and 10 bases lay outside the gene matches. The germline V gene has CDR1 SEHNR and CDR2 FQNEAQ (reference sequence). The CDR3 runs to 16 residues. This chain's CDR3 is CASTIRQGLSYNEQFF. The CDR3 DNA follows: TGTGCCAGCACCATTCGACAGGGCTTATCCTACAATGAGCAGTTCTTC.

This rearrangement joins TRBV29-1 to TRBJ2-5; D is possibly TRBD1 (6 bases). This CDR3 is 13 amino acids long. Germline V lookup: CDR1 SQVTM, CDR2 ANQGSEA. V was clipped by 3 bases and J by 5 bases, with 13 bases between them. CDR3 sequence reads: CSVDLQGGETQYF. The CDR3 DNA reads as TGCAGCGTTGATCTACAGGGCGGGGAGACCCAGTACTTC.

The V call is TRBV2, the J call TRBJ2-7; 11 bases agree with TRBD2. Germline V gene sequence: CDR1 SNHLY, CDR2 FYNNEI. The ends lost 5 bases at V and 5 bases at J; junction bases unmatched: 11. The CDR3 sequence is 16 residues long. CDR3 in amino acids: CASSTHLAGGVDEQYF. CDR3 nucleotide sequence: TGTGCCAGCAGTACACATCTAGCGGGAGGCGTGGACGAGCAGTACTTC.

This chain links TRBV18 with TRBJ2-1; TRBD2 matches at 10 bases. Germline values: CDR1 KGHSH, CDR2 LQKENI. V lost 0 bases, J lost 4 bases, and 3 bases stayed unmatched. This CDR3 spans 16 amino acids. The CDR3 DNA follows: TGTGCCAGCTCACCACCCCTAGCGGGAGTATACAATGAGCAGTTCTTC. This encodes CASSPPLAGVYNEQFF.

The chain recombines TRBV4-1 with TRBJ2-7; 7 bases map to TRBD2. Germline V gene sequence: CDR1 MGHRA, CDR2 YSYEKL. The V and J ends lost 2 bases and 2 bases, in that order; junction bases with no gene match: 9. The CDR3 has 16 amino acids. DNA for the CDR3: TGCGCCAGCAGCCAACGTGAGCTAGCGGACCCCTACGAGCAGTACTTC. This translates into CASSQRELADPYEQYF.

As to this clone: A junction end diverges from the germline sequence, so it may reflect a read error. The CDR3, as DNA: TGTACCAGCAGCCAAGAGGGACTTCATGAGCAGTTCTTC. Amino acids: CTSSQEGLHEQFF. The chain employs TRBV4-2 and TRBJ2-1, with a possible D match to TRBD2 (6 bases). CDR1 is LGHNA, CDR2 YNFKEQ, per germline. The CDR3 is 13 residues long.

Of note for this clone: Given a far larger clone just one base away, this is likely a sequencing read error. This chain uses TRBV21-1 with TRBJ2-7; TRBD1, the table's D call, was not compared with the DNA. TRBV21-1 is a listed pseudogene. The CDR3 sequence is 18 residues long. The CDR3 loop is CASSPRPGTGQPSYEQYF. DNA of the CDR3: TGTGCCAGCAGCCCACGCCCTGGGACGGGACAACCCTCCTACGAGCAGTACTTC.

The chain combines TRBV29-1 with TRBJ2-3; 9 bases fit TRBD1. V lost 2 bases to trimming and J lost 2 bases; unmatched junction nucleotides: 11. The CDR3 loop spans 17 amino acids. The germline CDR1 and CDR2 sequences are SQVTM and ANQGSEA. The CDR3 region has the DNA TGCAGCGTTGAAAAGGGGGGAGGGACAGGGTACACAGATACGCAGTATTTT. Residues: CSVEKGGGTGYTDTQYF.

The chain couples TRBV5-5 to TRBJ1-1; 7 nucleotides match TRBD1. This CDR3 has 16 residues. Germline V gene data show CDR1 as SGHKS and CDR2 as YYEKEE (reference sequence). V dropped 0 bases and J dropped 0; count of bases not matched to a gene: 5. The CDR3 reads CASSLGPGQLNTEAFF. In DNA form, the CDR3 reads TGTGCCAGCAGCTTGGGACCGGGACAGTTGAACACTGAAGCTTTCTTT.

This clone was seen once. The chain is built from TRBV27 and TRBJ2-2, with TRBD1 as a possible D gene (6 bases). CDR1 and CDR2 (germline): MNHEY, SMNVEV (reference sequence). V lost 3 bases and J lost 5, with 19 bases in between. The CDR3 has 17 amino acids. Here the CDR3 reads CASSFYGQRPLTGELFF. CDR3 nucleotides: TGTGCCAGCAGTTTCTACGGACAGAGGCCATTAACCGGGGAGCTGTTTTTT.

This rearrangement joins TRBV7-8 to TRBJ2-2; D is ambiguous. Trimming pared 3 bases from V and 6 bases from J, leaving 17 bases between. CDR1 SGHVS and CDR2 FQNEAQ come from the germline V gene. This CDR3 is built from 16 residues. The CDR3 protein is CASSFYLSLLAGELFF. CDR3 sequence (DNA): TGTGCCAGCAGCTTTTACTTATCTCTCTTGGCCGGGGAGCTGTTTTTT.

CDR3 loop: CASSLYQGSLYEQYF. In nucleotides, the CDR3 is TGTGCCAGCAGCTTATATCAGGGTTCGCTGTACGAGCAGTACTTC. The chain carries TRBV11-2 and TRBJ2-7; TRBD1 is a possible D gene (5 bases). V lost 2 bases to trimming and J lost 4 bases, with 15 bases between them. This CDR3 region has 15 residues. Germline loops: CDR1 SGHAT, CDR2 FQNNGV.